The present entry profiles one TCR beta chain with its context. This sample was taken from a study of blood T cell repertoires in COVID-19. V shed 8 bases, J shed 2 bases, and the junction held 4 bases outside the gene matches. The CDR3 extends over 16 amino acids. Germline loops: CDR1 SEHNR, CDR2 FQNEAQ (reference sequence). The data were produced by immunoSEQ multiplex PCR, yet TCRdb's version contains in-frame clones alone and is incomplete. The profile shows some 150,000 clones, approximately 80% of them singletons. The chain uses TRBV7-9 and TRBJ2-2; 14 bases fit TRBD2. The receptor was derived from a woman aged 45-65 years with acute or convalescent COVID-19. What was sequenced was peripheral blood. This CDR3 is CASSGTSGGNTGELFF. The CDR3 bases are TGTGCCAGCTCGGGGACTAGCGGGGGTAACACCGGGGAGCTGTTTTTT. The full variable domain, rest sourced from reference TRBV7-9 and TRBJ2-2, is DTGVSQNPRHKITKRGQNVTFRCDPISEHNRLYWYRQTLGQGPEFLTYFQNEAQLEKSRLLSDRFSAERPKGSFSTLEIQRTEQGDSAMYLCASSGTSGGNTGELFFGEGSRLTVL.